This TCR beta chain emerged from a study of radiotherapy plus CTLA-4 blockade in lung cancer. As for the study in general: Disease control was seen in about 30% of patients, objective responses in 15% to 20%.

Generated by immunoSEQ multiplex PCR, the TCRdb table keeps only in-frame clones and is missing some. The sample yields over 60,000 clones, around 86% seen once. The CDR3 contains 20 residues. Looked up from germline, CDR1 is SGHTS and CDR2 is YDEGEE. The junction had 15 bases not matched to a gene; V was cut back by 0 bases and J by 0 bases. Study-wide results and limits: Radiotherapy plus ipilimumab was followed by expansion in blood of tumor-derived TCR clones.

CTLA-4 blockade using ipilimumab, together with focal radiation, was received by patients with chemo-refractory metastatic non-small-cell lung cancer. A note on this clone: The antigen is unknown.

The chain has TRBV5-8 and TRBJ1-5; 7 bases agree with TRBD1. This clonotype was sampled from a human donor with non-small cell lung cancer that progressed on radiotherapy plus ipilimumab. Material: peripheral blood, obtained from a patient treated with radiotherapy plus ipilimumab. CDR3 sequence (DNA): TGTGCCAGCAGCTTGGAATATGTGGGGACAGAGAGTTTTAGCAATCAGCCCCAGCATTTT. This encodes CASSLEYVGTESFSNQPQHF.